The 6 T cell receptor delta chains presented below share a single source sample, sequenced in a study of γδ T cells in repeated Plasmodium falciparum infection. TCRdb re-called clones from the multiplex PCR reads using CATT. Of about 57,000 delta-chain clones in the sample, 1.7% are singletons; the top ten hold approximately 15%. Flow sorting of PBMC yielded separate Vgamma9/Vdelta2+ and Vdelta2-negative gammadelta T cell populations for bulk repertoire analysis. Material for sequencing was gamma-delta T cells from blood. The receptors derive from a pool of human donors (malaria-infected and uninfected, not separated).

This clone has a handful of counts. The protein recorded in TCRdb matches a much larger clone and deviates from this DNA's translation at residue 14, suggesting a read error; the protein here is obtained by translating the DNA. The J gene is TRDJ1, the V gene TRAV38-2/DV8, with 8 bases that match TRDD3. No J segment appears in TCRdb, so it was assigned here by matching the sequence to germline. The germline gives CDR1 TSESDYY, CDR2 QEAYKQQN. Trimming took 5 bases from V and 0 from J; bases not matched to a gene: 33. The CDR3 is 24 amino acids. CDR3: CAYRSPEVPMHWGFEGEDTDKLIF. CDR3 nucleotides: TGTGCTTATAGAAGCCCGGAGGTTCCTATGCACTGGGGGTTTGAGGGTGAGGACACCGATAAACTCATCTTT.

Details on this clone: Given a far larger clone just one base away, this is likely a sequencing read error. Other nucleotide sequences from this sample produce the same CDR3. The chain uses TRDV1 and TRDJ1; D may be TRDD2 (6 bases). The J gene is not listed in TCRdb, so it was assigned here from a DNA match to germline. The V gene lost 1 base and the J gene lost 0 bases, with 24 bases spanning the gap. Germline lookup yields CDR1 TSWWSYY and CDR2 QGS. The CDR3 consists of 20 residues. The DNA for the CDR3 is TGTGCTCTTGGGGAACCCCCGGAGGACCTTCCCCAAAAGTACACCGATAAACTCATCTTT. It specifies CALGEPPEDLPQKYTDKLIF.

On this clone: The TCRdb protein, from a much larger clone, departs from this DNA's translation at residue 22, likely by read error; the protein shown derives from the DNA. The chain joins TRDV3 to TRDJ1, with D possibly matching TRDD2 (5 bases). The CDR3 has 25 amino acids. The germline gives CDR1 TVYSNPD, CDR2 GDNSRS (reference sequence). The CDR3 region has the DNA TGTGCCTTTAGGGTGCCTCCTAGGACGTTTGGGCGATATAACCCACAATTTACCCACACCGATAGACTCATCTTT. The encoded protein is CAFRVPPRTFGRYNPQFTHTDRLIF. The entire variable domain, with the rest obtained from reference TRDV3 and TRDJ1, is as follows: CDKVTQSSPDQTVASGSEVVLLCTYDTVYSNPDLFWYRIRPDYSFQFVFYGDNSRSEGADFTQGRFSVKHILTQKAFHLVISPVRTEDSATYYCAFRVPPRTFGRYNPQFTHTDRLIFGKGTRVTVEP.

In this sample, this clone turned up many times. This is likely an artifact of a read error, given a far larger clone one base away. This specimen includes other DNA sequences encoding the same CDR3. The V and J genes are TRDV2 and TRDJ1, with TRDD2 identical over 9 bases. TCRdb supplies no J gene; here it was assigned by aligning the nucleotide sequence to germline. The V gene's germline CDR1 is GEAIGNYY and CDR2 EKD. With V trimmed by 3 bases and J by 5 bases, 6 bases remained unmatched. The CDR3 is 14 amino acids. CDR3 amino acids: CACDLLPTTDKLIF. The CDR3 nucleotides read TGTGCCTGTGACCTCCTTCCTACTACTGATAAACTCATCTTT.

This clone was observed a handful of times. The protein TCRdb gives is from a much larger clone and does not agree with this DNA's translation at residue 18, likely a read error; the protein shown here comes from the DNA. V and J are TRDV1 and TRDJ1; D unclear. The CDR3 covers 19 residues. Germline loops: CDR1 TSWWSYY, CDR2 QGS. CDR3: CALGVNFFLWPRETDKLTF. CDR3 bases: TGTGCTCTTGGGGTAAACTTTTTTCTATGGCCCCGAGAGACCGATAAACTCACCTTT.

This clone was observed a few times. The protein in TCRdb stems from a much larger clone and differs at residue 11 from this DNA's translation, likely a read error; here the protein is translated from the DNA. The chain recombines TRDV1 with TRDJ1; D is undetermined. The germline gives CDR1 TSWWSYY, CDR2 QGS. V was trimmed by 3 bases and J by 3 bases, leaving 20 bases between them. The CDR3 contains 17 residues. CDR3 loop: CALGDPTRYGTPDKLIF. CDR3 nucleotide sequence: TGTGCTCTTGGGGATCCGACCCGCTACGGGACACCCGATAAACTCATCTTT.